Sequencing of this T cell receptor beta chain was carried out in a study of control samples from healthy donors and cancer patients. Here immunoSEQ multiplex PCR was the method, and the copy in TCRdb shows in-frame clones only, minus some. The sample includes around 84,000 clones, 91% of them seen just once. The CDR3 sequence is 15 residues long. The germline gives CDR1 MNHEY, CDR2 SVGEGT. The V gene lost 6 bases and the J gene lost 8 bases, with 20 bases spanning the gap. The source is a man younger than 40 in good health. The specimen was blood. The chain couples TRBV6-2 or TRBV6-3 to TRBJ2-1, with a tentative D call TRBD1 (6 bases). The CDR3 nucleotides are TGTGCCAGCAGCCCCGGGCAGGGGCGTCGCGATGAGCAGTTCTTC. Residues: CASSPGQGRRDEQFF.